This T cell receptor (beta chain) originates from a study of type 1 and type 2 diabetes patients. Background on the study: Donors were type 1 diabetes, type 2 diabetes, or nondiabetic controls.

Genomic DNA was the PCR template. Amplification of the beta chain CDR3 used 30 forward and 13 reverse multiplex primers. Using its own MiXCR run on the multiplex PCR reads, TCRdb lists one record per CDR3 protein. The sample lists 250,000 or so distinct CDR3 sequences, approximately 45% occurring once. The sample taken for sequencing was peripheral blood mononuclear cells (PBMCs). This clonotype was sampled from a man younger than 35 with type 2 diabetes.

CDR3 region: CAWSAGMGTDTQYF. The CDR3 DNA reads TGTGCCTGGTCAGCGGGGATGGGCACAGATACGCAGTATTTT. The J gene is TRBJ2-3, the V gene TRBV30, with 7 nucleotides matching TRBD2. The V gene end was trimmed by 5 bases and the J gene end by 1 base; junction bases not matched to a gene: 6. The CDR3 covers 14 residues. Germline CDR1 and CDR2: GTSNPN and SVGIG (reference sequence).